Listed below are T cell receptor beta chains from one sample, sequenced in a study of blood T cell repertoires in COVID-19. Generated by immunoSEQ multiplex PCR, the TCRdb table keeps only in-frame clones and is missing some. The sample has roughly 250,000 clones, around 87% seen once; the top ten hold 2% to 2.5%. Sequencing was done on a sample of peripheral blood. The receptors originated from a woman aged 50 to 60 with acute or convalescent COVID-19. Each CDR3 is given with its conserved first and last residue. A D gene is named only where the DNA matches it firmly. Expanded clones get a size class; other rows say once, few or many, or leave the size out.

CDR3nt: TGTGCCAGCAGCTTAACCCAAGACAGCCCTGAAGCTTTCTTT
CDR3aa: CASSLTQDSPEAFF
d_gene: NA
v_gene: TRBV7-2
j_gene: TRBJ1-1
abundance: NA

CDR3nt: TGTGCCAGCAGTTACAGGGGCACAGATACGCAGTATTTT
CDR3aa: CASSYRGTDTQYF
d_gene: NA
v_gene: TRBV12-3/TRBV12-4
j_gene: TRBJ2-3
abundance: once

CDR3nt: TGTGCCACCAGCATAGGGAGGAACACTGAAGCTTTCTTT
CDR3aa: CATSIGRNTEAFF
d_gene: NA
v_gene: TRBV15
j_gene: TRBJ1-1
abundance: NA

CDR3nt: TGTGCCAGCAGTTCTACAGGGTCATCGTACAATGAGCAGTTCTTC
CDR3aa: CASSSTGSSYNEQFF
d_gene: NA
v_gene: TRBV27
j_gene: TRBJ2-1
abundance: NA

CDR3nt: TGTGCCAGCAGTTTATTGGGGACAGCGTACGAGCAGTACTTC
CDR3aa: CASSLLGTAYEQYF
d_gene: TRBD1
v_gene: TRBV28
j_gene: TRBJ2-7
abundance: NA

CDR3nt: TGCAGCGTTGAAGAGGACAGGGAAGCCTTCTCTGGGGCCAACGTCCTGACTTTC
CDR3aa: CSVEEDREAFSGANVLTF
d_gene: TRBD1
v_gene: TRBV29-1
j_gene: TRBJ2-6
abundance: NA

CDR3nt: TGTGCCTGGAGTGGCGGTCCGTACGAGCAGTACTTC
CDR3aa: CAWSGGPYEQYF
d_gene: NA
v_gene: TRBV30
j_gene: TRBJ2-7
abundance: NA

CDR3nt: TGTGCCATCAAGACGACAGGTTCCACTGAAGCTTTCTTT
CDR3aa: CAIKTTGSTEAFF
d_gene: NA
v_gene: TRBV10-3
j_gene: TRBJ1-1
abundance: NA

CDR3nt: TGTGCCAGCAGCTTAACTAGCGGGGATTACAATGAGCAGTTCTTC
CDR3aa: CASSLTSGDYNEQFF
d_gene: TRBD2
v_gene: TRBV7-3
j_gene: TRBJ2-1
abundance: NA

CDR3nt: TGTGCCAGCAGCTTAGTGTCAGGGTTGGGAGATACGCAGTATTTT
CDR3aa: CASSLVSGLGDTQYF
d_gene: NA
v_gene: TRBV7-8
j_gene: TRBJ2-3
abundance: NA

CDR3nt: TGTGCCAGCAGCTCCCGGCGGGCACAAGAGACCCAGTACTTC
CDR3aa: CASSSRRAQETQYF
d_gene: NA
v_gene: TRBV7-2
j_gene: TRBJ2-5
abundance: NA

CDR3nt: TGCAGCGTTGAAGATCGCCGAGGGCGGAGTGGTCCGAGAACCTACGAGCAGTACTTC
CDR3aa: CSVEDRRGRSGPRTYEQYF
d_gene: NA
v_gene: TRBV29-1
j_gene: TRBJ2-7
abundance: once

CDR3nt: TGTGCCAGCAGTGACTCCATCGACAACTACAATGAGCAGTTCTTC
CDR3aa: CASSDSIDNYNEQFF
d_gene: NA
v_gene: TRBV6-4
j_gene: TRBJ2-1
abundance: NA

CDR3nt: TGTGCCAGCAGCTTAGCGCTAGGTGGCGGGAGGGCCCGGGAGACCCAGTACTTC
CDR3aa: CASSLALGGGRARETQYF
d_gene: TRBD2
v_gene: TRBV7-2
j_gene: TRBJ2-5
abundance: few

CDR3nt: TGCAGCGTTGCCGGGACAGGGGGCAAGAACACTGAAGCTTTCTTT
CDR3aa: CSVAGTGGKNTEAFF
d_gene: TRBD1
v_gene: TRBV29-1
j_gene: TRBJ1-1
abundance: NA

CDR3nt: TGCGCCAGCAGTCAACCGGGGGGAACTTGGAGAGGCGACAATGAGCAGTTCTTC
CDR3aa: CASSQPGGTWRGDNEQFF
d_gene: TRBD2
v_gene: TRBV23-1
j_gene: TRBJ2-1
abundance: NA

CDR3nt: TGTGCCATCAGCCCGGGACAGAACACTGAAGCTTTCTTT
CDR3aa: CAISPGQNTEAFF
d_gene: NA
v_gene: TRBV10-3
j_gene: TRBJ1-1
abundance: NA

CDR3nt: TGTGCCAGCAGCTTAGGAAGAGCGAACACTGAAGCTTTCTTT
CDR3aa: CASSLGRANTEAFF
d_gene: NA
v_gene: TRBV7-2
j_gene: TRBJ1-1
abundance: NA

CDR3nt: TGTGCCAGCAGCTACGATGGGACAGTTTCACCCCTCCACTTT
CDR3aa: CASSYDGTVSPLHF
d_gene: TRBD1
v_gene: TRBV5-4
j_gene: TRBJ1-6
abundance: NA

CDR3nt: TGTGCCAGCAGCCCTGGCACCCCTGAAGCTTTCTTT
CDR3aa: CASSPGTPEAFF
d_gene: NA
v_gene: TRBV11-2
j_gene: TRBJ1-1
abundance: NA

CDR3nt: TGTGCCAGCAGCCAAGAGTCGGTCGGAAACACCATATATTTT
CDR3aa: CASSQESVGNTIYF
d_gene: NA
v_gene: TRBV4-2
j_gene: TRBJ1-3
abundance: NA

CDR3nt: TGCGCCAGCAGCCAAGTCCTCGAAGAGACCCAGTACTTC
CDR3aa: CASSQVLEETQYF
d_gene: NA
v_gene: TRBV4-1
j_gene: TRBJ2-5
abundance: NA

CDR3nt: TGTGCCAGCAGTGAATGGAGTAGCGTGAGCACAGATACGCAGTATTTT
CDR3aa: CASSEWSSVSTDTQYF
d_gene: NA
v_gene: TRBV25-1
j_gene: TRBJ2-3
abundance: NA

CDR3nt: TGCGCCAGCAGGACCCCGGGGGGGGACGGTGGTACGCAGTATTTT
CDR3aa: CASRTPGGDGGTQYF
d_gene: TRBD2
v_gene: TRBV5-1
j_gene: TRBJ2-3
abundance: NA

CDR3nt: TGCAGCGTTGGGCAGGGGATGGGTGAGCAGTTCTTC
CDR3aa: CSVGQGMGEQFF
d_gene: NA
v_gene: TRBV29-1
j_gene: TRBJ2-1
abundance: NA

CDR3nt: TGTGCCAGCAACCGGGACACGCATCACAATGAGCAGTTCTTC
CDR3aa: CASNRDTHHNEQFF
d_gene: NA
v_gene: TRBV7-2
j_gene: TRBJ2-1
abundance: NA

CDR3nt: TGTGCCAGCAGTGAAGACCGCGGGGACAGGTCCCTAGGTGAGCAGTTCTTC
CDR3aa: CASSEDRGDRSLGEQFF
d_gene: TRBD1
v_gene: TRBV6-4
j_gene: TRBJ2-1
abundance: NA

CDR3nt: TGCAGCGTTGTGGTCGGGGACAGGGCTTCGCAGCCCCAGCATTTT
CDR3aa: CSVVVGDRASQPQHF
d_gene: TRBD1
v_gene: TRBV29-1
j_gene: TRBJ1-5
abundance: NA

CDR3nt: TGTGCCAGCAGCTTAGTGAGACAGGGGGCAGGAGGGGAGACCCAGTACTTC
CDR3aa: CASSLVRQGAGGETQYF
d_gene: TRBD1
v_gene: TRBV7-2
j_gene: TRBJ2-5
abundance: NA

CDR3nt: TGTGCCAGCAGCCCAACGGTGGGGATACAGGGGAGTACTTTCTTT
CDR3aa: CASSPTVGIQGSTFF
d_gene: TRBD1
v_gene: TRBV7-3
j_gene: TRBJ1-1
abundance: NA

CDR3nt: TGTGCCTGGAGGGGGCCCTCGGCGAACACCGGGGAGCTGTTTTTT
CDR3aa: CAWRGPSANTGELFF
d_gene: NA
v_gene: TRBV30
j_gene: TRBJ2-2
abundance: NA

CDR3nt: TGTGCCAGCAGTTACTCGTTGGCAGACAGAAACTCTGGGGCCAACGTCCTGACTTTC
CDR3aa: CASSYSLADRNSGANVLTF
d_gene: NA
v_gene: TRBV6-2/TRBV6-3
j_gene: TRBJ2-6
abundance: NA

CDR3nt: TGTGCCAGCAGTTTGTATTACACCCCCAATGAGCAGTTCTTC
CDR3aa: CASSLYYTPNEQFF
d_gene: NA
v_gene: TRBV27
j_gene: TRBJ2-1
abundance: NA

CDR3nt: TGCGCCAGCAGCATTGGACAGGGGGCCTTCTACAATGAGCAGTTCTTC
CDR3aa: CASSIGQGAFYNEQFF
d_gene: TRBD1
v_gene: TRBV5-1
j_gene: TRBJ2-1
abundance: NA

CDR3nt: TGTGCCAGCCGGGCGGGAAGCACAGATACGCAGTATTTT
CDR3aa: CASRAGSTDTQYF
d_gene: NA
v_gene: TRBV3-1/TRBV3-2
j_gene: TRBJ2-3
abundance: NA

CDR3nt: TGTGCCAGCAGCTCCCGACCAGCAACAGGGCCCGGCTACACCTTC
CDR3aa: CASSSRPATGPGYTF
d_gene: NA
v_gene: TRBV7-2
j_gene: TRBJ1-2
abundance: once

CDR3nt: TGTGCCAGCAGCTTTTTTTTCCGGGGGATAGCCTACGAGCAGTACTTC
CDR3aa: CASSFFFRGIAYEQYF
d_gene: NA
v_gene: TRBV13
j_gene: TRBJ2-7
abundance: NA